This entry lists 21 T cell receptor beta chains sequenced from one sample in a study of long-term antiretroviral therapy in people with HIV. Survey-level resolution applied to immunoSEQ assay v3.0. Produced via immunoSEQ multiplex PCR; TCRdb's table is partial and in-frame only. The sample consists of tens of thousands of clones, 80% to 85% of them appearing once. The sample here was unsorted PBMCs, taken approximately 4.1 years after starting antiretroviral therapy. Receptors were obtained from a man aged 25-45 years with HIV.

V gene TRBV6-1 combines with J gene TRBJ1-2; D might be TRBD1 (5 bases). The CDR3 runs to 15 residues. CDR1 MNHNS and CDR2 SASEGT come from the germline V gene. V gave up 4 bases and J gave up 3 bases, with 15 bases separating them. CDR3 sequence: CASSAPIGGDYGYTF. Here the CDR3 DNA reads TGTGCCAGCAGTGCCCCAATCGGGGGGGACTATGGCTACACCTTC.

V is TRBV6-5 and J is TRBJ1-1; D gene unclear. Germline V gene data show CDR1 as MNHEY and CDR2 as SVGAGI. This CDR3 spans 12 amino acids. V lost 5 bases and J lost 4, with 8 bases in between. The CDR3 here is CASSASGTEAFF. The CDR3 DNA sequence: TGTGCCAGCAGTGCAAGTGGCACTGAAGCTTTCTTT.

This chain connects TRBV19 to TRBJ2-3; no definite D call. CDR3 length equals 14 residues. V gave up 0 bases and J gave up 2 bases, with 6 bases separating them. The V gene's germline CDR1 is LNHDA and CDR2 SQIVND (reference sequence). The CDR3 DNA follows: TGTGCCAGTAGTATAGAAAAACCCACAGATACGCAGTATTTT. Translated, it gives CASSIEKPTDTQYF. Variable domain in full (rest from reference TRBV19 and TRBJ2-3): DGGITQSPKYLFRKEGQNVTLSCEQNLNHDAMYWYRQDPGQGLRLIYYSQIVNDFQKGDIAEGYSVSREKKESFPLTVTSAQKNPTAFYLCASSIEKPTDTQYFGPGTRLTVL.

The chain couples TRBV27 to TRBJ2-2, with TRBD2 matching 7 bases. The CDR3 runs to 16 residues. The J segment lost 6 bases and the V segment lost 6 bases, leaving 13 bases of the junction unmatched. The germline V gene has CDR1 MNHEY and CDR2 SMNVEV (reference sequence). CDR3 DNA: TGTGCCAGCAGCCCGAGGGGAGGGACCCCCCCCGGGGAGCTGTTTTTT. Translated, it gives CASSPRGGTPPGELFF.

This sequence joins TRBV19 and TRBJ2-3; TRBD2 agrees at 7 bases. Looked up from germline, CDR1 is LNHDA and CDR2 is SQIVND (reference sequence). The CDR3 consists of 15 residues. The trim removed 5 bases at V and 7 bases at J, leaving 12 bases unmatched. The CDR3 protein is CASSFRDYLYNTQYF. The CDR3, as DNA: TGTGCCAGTAGTTTCCGGGACTACCTGTATAATACGCAGTATTTT.

V is TRBV7-8 and J is TRBJ1-1; D remains unclear. CDR3 size: 13 residues. Germline V gene data show CDR1 as SGHVS and CDR2 as FQNEAQ. V dropped 2 bases and J dropped 4 bases, with 8 bases sitting between them. The CDR3 DNA is TGTGCCAGCAGCTTATTATTTTTCACTGAAGCTTTCTTT. This translates into CASSLLFFTEAFF. Combining the CDR3 with reference TRBV7-8 and TRBJ1-1 gives the whole variable domain GAGVSQSPRYKVAKRGQDVALRCDPISGHVSLFWYQQALGQGPEFLTYFQNEAQLDKSGLPSDRFFAERPEGSVSTLKIQRTQQEDSAVYLCASSLLFFTEAFFGQGTRLTVV.

As to this clone: One end of the junction fails to match germline, which may point to a read error. The genes are TRBV6-8 and TRBJ1-6, with TRBD1 matching over 10 bases. This CDR3 spans 15 amino acids. Germline V CDR1 and CDR2: MNHGY, SAAAGT. The DNA of the CDR3 is TGTGCCAGCAGTTACTCGGGGACAGGGGTTTCATCCCTCCACTTT. This gives the protein CASSYSGTGVSSLHF.

This chain connects TRBV2 to TRBJ1-4; TRBD1 matches at 7 bases. Germline CDR1 and CDR2: SNHLY and FYNNEI. The CDR3 is 15 amino acids. V was clipped by 5 bases and J by 7 bases; unmatched bases: 10. The CDR3 sequence: CASSSQGSSGEKLFF. The DNA of the CDR3 is TGTGCCAGCAGTTCACAGGGGAGCTCGGGTGAAAAACTGTTTTTT.

V and J are TRBV14 and TRBJ1-2; TRBD1 is a possible D gene (6 bases). Between the trimmed V and J ends, which lost 2 bases and 4 bases, there was a span of 11 bases. The CDR3 covers 14 residues. Germline V gene sequence: CDR1 SGHDN, CDR2 FVKESK. The CDR3 bases are TGTGCCAGCAGCCAATGGGGGCTCGGCTATGGCTACACCTTC. Residues: CASSQWGLGYGYTF.

V and J are TRBV7-2 and TRBJ2-5; TRBD1 matches 11 bases. Germline V gives CDR1 SGHTA, CDR2 FQGNSA. The CDR3 length is 16 residues. V gave up 4 bases and J gave up 4 bases; unmatched junction bases: 8. CDR3 DNA sequence: TGTGCCAGCAGCTACCCTGGACAGGGGGCCGGAGAGACCCAGTACTTC. Encoded protein: CASSYPGQGAGETQYF.

The chain joins TRBV7-9 to TRBJ1-1, with a weak D call TRBD1 (5 bases). V was cut by 4 bases and J by 1 base, with 16 bases left in between. This CDR3 is 16 amino acids long. CDR1 is SEHNR and CDR2 is FQNEAQ in the germline V gene (reference sequence). The CDR3 protein is CASSYPGGDGNTEAFF. As DNA, the CDR3 is TGTGCCAGCAGCTACCCCGGGGGGGACGGGAACACTGAAGCTTTCTTT.

The rearrangement joins TRBV29-1 to TRBJ1-2, with D possibly matching TRBD1 (6 bases). This CDR3 region has 14 residues. CDR1 is SQVTM and CDR2 is ANQGSEA in the germline V gene. Deletions cut 3 bases from V and 1 base from J, with 12 bases between. The CDR3 is CSVEGASLNYGYTF. DNA for the CDR3: TGCAGCGTTGAGGGGGCGTCCCTTAACTATGGCTACACCTTC.

J is TRBJ2-7 and V is TRBV6-1; a weak D match, TRBD1 (6 bases). Germline V CDR1 and CDR2: MNHNS, SASEGT. CDR3 size: 15 residues. Trimming left V 7 bases short and J 1 base short, with 17 bases between. The CDR3 DNA sequence: TGTGCCAGCAATTCCCGGGACAACCCTTCCTACGAGCAGTACTTC. This encodes CASNSRDNPSYEQYF.

This clone is medium-sized. The CDR3 sequence is CASTFGGGFSNTEAFF. CDR3 bases: TGTGCCAGCACATTCGGAGGCGGTTTTTCGAACACTGAAGCTTTCTTT. This chain uses TRBV28 with TRBJ1-1; D call uncertain. This CDR3 has 16 amino acids. The germline CDR1 and CDR2 sequences are MDHEN and SYDVKM. Trimming shortened V by 7 bases and J by 1 base, and 19 bases separated the two germline ends.

This clone ranks as medium-sized. This rearrangement joins TRBV27 to TRBJ1-2, with TRBD1 as a possible D gene (6 bases). Deletions cut 9 bases from V and 6 bases from J, with 17 bases between. Germline V gene sequence: CDR1 MNHEY, CDR2 SMNVEV (reference sequence). CDR3 length: 13 amino acids. CDR3 DNA sequence: TGTGCCAGTGGGGGAGGGGGGCAGGATGGCTACACCTTC. Translation gives CASGGGGQDGYTF.

The rearrangement joins TRBV4-3 to TRBJ1-5, with unresolved D. The CDR3 loop spans 15 amino acids. Germline CDR1 LGHNA, CDR2 YSLEER. V lost 0 bases to trimming and J lost 4 bases, with 10 bases between them. The CDR3 is CASSQDVSRNQPQHF. The CDR3 nucleotides read TGCGCCAGCAGCCAAGATGTAAGCAGAAATCAGCCCCAGCATTTT.

The chain combines TRBV9 with TRBJ1-1; TRBD1 aligns across 10 bases. The CDR3 runs 15 residues. J was trimmed by 4 bases and V by 2 bases; bases with no gene match: 5. CDR1 and CDR2 (germline): SGDLS, YYNGEE. CDR3 bases: TGTGCCAGCAGCGTCTGGACAGGGGGTACCACTGAAGCTTTCTTT. Its translation is CASSVWTGGTTEAFF.

V gene TRBV30 combines with J gene TRBJ1-1; the D is unclear. Germline CDR1 is GTSNPN and CDR2 is SVGIG (reference sequence). V gave up 0 bases and J gave up 7 bases, with 9 bases separating them. The CDR3 length is 12 residues. CDR3 nucleotide sequence: TGTGCCTGGAGTGTGGGCAGGCTTGAAGCTTTCTTT. It yields the protein CAWSVGRLEAFF.

This clone has more than one count but fewer than ten. The chain carries TRBV2 and TRBJ1-3, with TRBD1 as a possible D gene (6 bases). Germline values: CDR1 SNHLY, CDR2 FYNNEI. Trimming shortened V by 6 bases and J by 4 bases, and 22 bases separated the two germline ends. This CDR3 has 17 residues. The CDR3 coding sequence is TGTGCCAGCAGCGTGGGACATCTCGGCGCTAGGGGAAACACCATATATTTT. This codes for CASSVGHLGARGNTIYF.

This clone appeared a few times. The chain is built from TRBV7-9 and TRBJ1-3; no clear D. Germline loops: CDR1 SEHNR, CDR2 FQNEAQ (reference sequence). This CDR3 has 15 amino acids. Trimming left V 4 bases short and J 2 bases short, with 12 bases between. The CDR3 spells CASSSNPDAGNTIYF. The DNA of the CDR3 is TGTGCCAGCAGCTCCAATCCCGACGCTGGAAACACCATATATTTT. Complete variable domain (other parts from reference TRBV7-9 and TRBJ1-3): DTGVSQNPRHKITKRGQNVTFRCDPISEHNRLYWYRQTLGQGPEFLTYFQNEAQLEKSRLLSDRFSAERPKGSFSTLEIQRTEQGDSAMYLCASSSNPDAGNTIYFGEGSWLTVV.

The rearrangement links TRBV30 to TRBJ2-1, with 12 bases fitting TRBD2. The CDR3 loop spans 14 amino acids. V lost 4 bases to trimming and J lost 8 bases; unmatched junction nucleotides: 6. Germline V gene sequence: CDR1 GTSNPN, CDR2 SVGIG (reference sequence). This chain's CDR3 is CAWTRLAGVDEQFF. The CDR3 DNA reads as TGTGCCTGGACCCGACTAGCGGGAGTGGATGAGCAGTTCTTC.